What follows describes a single T cell receptor beta chain. This entry is derived from a study of beta chain features in type 1 diabetes. V was trimmed by 3 bases and J by 0 bases, leaving 13 bases between them. CDR1 and CDR2 from the germline V gene are LNHNV and YYDKDF (reference sequence). The CDR3 is made up of 16 amino acids. On average, the one heparinised blood draw given by each donor was about 120 mL. Expressed TCRB transcripts were sequenced, since all the RNA that had been isolated was reverse transcribed. TCRdb's copy holds only in-frame clones and misses some; the assay was immunoSEQ multiplex PCR. There are more than 130,000 clones in the sample; roughly 7.2% occur only once, and about 1.3% lies in the top ten.

The TCR was taken from a woman in her twenties or thirties in good health. V and J are TRBV15 and TRBJ2-3; D is perhaps TRBD1 (6 bases). Sequencing input: central memory CD4+ T cells from blood. CDR3 region: CATSRGTGSSTDTQYF. CDR3 DNA sequence: TGTGCCACCAGCAGGGGTACAGGGAGTAGCACAGATACGCAGTATTTT.